This T cell receptor beta chain was sequenced for a study of OX40 agonist ivuxolimab in advanced cancers. About the study: Patients in the trial were receiving intravenous ivuxolimab every 2 weeks, at doses of 0.01 to 10 mg/kg. Previous treatment with anti-PD-1, anti-PD-L1 or anti-CTLA-4 therapy was allowed; 40% had received some. Study-wide results and limits: The antigens recognized by the expanded peripheral T cells, that is their antigen specificity, were not determined. Clonal expansion was among the lowest in partial responders at 0.1-3.0 mg/kg, especially CD8+.

For this clone: As yet, its antigen is unknown.

The method was immunoSEQ multiplex PCR; TCRdb's version includes in-frame clones alone and lacks a portion of them. Of about 57,000 clones detected, 83% appear once; the ten largest clones hold over 3%. The receptor was isolated from an adult with an advanced solid tumor such as melanoma, head and neck, liver or kidney cancer. The sample was CD4+ or CD8+ T cells sorted from blood, taken in a trial of the OX40 agonist ivuxolimab.

CDR3 loop: CASSLSGSGTQYF. The CDR3 DNA is TGTGCCAGCAGCTTGAGCGGTAGTGGGACCCAGTACTTC. The chain has TRBV5-8 and TRBJ2-5; D may be TRBD2 (5 bases). V lost 1 base, J lost 7 bases, and 11 bases lay in between. CDR1 and CDR2 (germline): SGHTS, YDEGEE. The length of the CDR3 is 13 residues.